This passage covers 13 T cell receptor beta chains from one sample sequenced in a study of T cell responses to AZD1222 COVID-19 vaccine. Repertoires were generated with immunoSEQ multiplex PCR, while TCRdb's copy carries only in-frame clones and drops some. The data contain roughly 130,000 clones, approximately 86% of them singletons. The specimen comprised peripheral blood, sampled on day 0 of AZD1222 vaccination. Source of these receptors: an adult in good health.

This clone appeared a single time. CDR3 loop: CASSLSGGASEQYF. DNA for the CDR3: TGTGCCAGCAGTTTAAGCGGGGGGGCCTCCGAGCAGTACTTC. This sequence joins TRBV28 and TRBJ2-7; 10 nucleotides match TRBD2. Losses at the gene ends were 2 bases for V and 6 bases for J; bases not matched to a gene: 4. This CDR3 has 14 amino acids. Per the germline V gene, CDR1 is MDHEN and CDR2 is SYDVKM.

V and J are TRBV12-3 or TRBV12-4 and TRBJ1-6; D is uncertain. The V end lost 6 bases, the J end lost 7 bases, and 10 bases lay between the germline ends. The CDR3 totals 13 residues. CDR3 bases: TGTGCCAGCAGCCGTATCGAAAATTCACCCCTCCACTTT. Its translation: CASSRIENSPLHF.

This chain uses TRBV7-3 with TRBJ2-2, with 7 bases identical to TRBD1. The V segment lost 8 bases and the J segment 0 bases; nucleotides outside the gene matches: 9. CDR1 is SGHTA, CDR2 FQGTGA, per germline. The CDR3 spans 16 residues. CDR3 sequence: CASAEQGRANTGELFF. The CDR3 nucleotides are TGTGCCAGCGCAGAACAGGGGCGAGCGAACACCGGGGAGCTGTTTTTT.

The chain couples TRBV7-9 to TRBJ1-1; 8 bases match TRBD1. The junction had 9 bases not matched to a gene; V was cut back by 5 bases and J by 1 base. Per germline, CDR1 SEHNR and CDR2 FQNEAQ (reference sequence). This CDR3 has 16 amino acids. The DNA for the CDR3 is TGTGCCAGCAGCGGGGCAGGGGGCAATCAGAACACTGAAGCTTTCTTT. It encodes CASSGAGGNQNTEAFF.

The rearrangement links TRBV29-1 to TRBJ1-2; 12 bases fit TRBD1. The CDR3 totals 12 residues. Per germline, CDR1 SQVTM and CDR2 ANQGSEA. J lost 14 bases, V lost 3 bases, and 7 bases had no gene match. The CDR3 nucleotides read TGCAGCGTTGATGAAGGGACAGGGGGCTTTACCTTC. Translating gives CSVDEGTGGFTF.

This chain connects TRBV5-4 to TRBJ1-2; 7 nucleotides line up with TRBD1. The V gene end was trimmed by 3 bases and the J gene end by 5 bases; junction bases not matched to a gene: 10. The CDR3 sequence is 15 residues long. Germline V gene lookup returns CDR1 SGHNT and CDR2 YYREEE (reference sequence). The CDR3 loop is CASSSIITGDYGYTF. The CDR3, as DNA: TGTGCCAGCAGCTCGATAATAACAGGGGATTATGGCTACACCTTC. The full variable domain, its missing parts supplied by reference TRBV5-4 and TRBJ1-2, is ETGVTQSPTHLIKTRGQQVTLRCSSQSGHNTVSWYQQALGQGPQFIFQYYREEENGRGNFPPRFSGLQFPNYSSELNVNALELDDSALYLCASSSIITGDYGYTFGSGTRLTVV.

The chain recombines TRBV7-8 with TRBJ1-2, with D possibly matching TRBD1 (5 bases). The V end was cut by 5 bases, the J end by 4 bases, with 17 bases between. The CDR3 length is 15 residues. Germline V gene lookup returns CDR1 SGHVS and CDR2 FQNEAQ. CDR3 in DNA: TGTGCCAGCAGCCACTCCCCCGGGGGTAGCTATGGCTACACCTTC. Its protein is CASSHSPGGSYGYTF.

The gene calls are TRBV28 and TRBJ2-7; 7 nucleotides align to TRBD2. From germline, CDR1 is MDHEN and CDR2 SYDVKM. The CDR3 has 16 amino acids. V lost 7 bases, J lost 0 bases, and 12 bases stayed unmatched. CDR3 amino acids: CASTHWGGVDSYEQYF. In DNA form, the CDR3 reads TGTGCCAGCACCCACTGGGGGGGGGTGGACTCCTACGAGCAGTACTTC.

The V and J genes are TRBV7-6 and TRBJ2-5; tentatively, D is TRBD2 (7 bases). The V end was cut by 5 bases, the J end by 1 base, with 20 bases between. The length of the CDR3 is 17 residues. Germline assignment: CDR1 SGHVS and CDR2 FNYEAQ. In DNA, the CDR3 is TGTGCCAGCAGCCCAGGGCTTGCGGGGGCTACCCAAGAGACCCAGTACTTC. This codes for CASSPGLAGATQETQYF.

The chain couples TRBV7-2 to TRBJ1-1; 7 bases are shared with TRBD1. The CDR3 spans 15 residues. V was pared by 5 bases and J by 0 bases, with 6 bases of the junction left unmatched. Germline V gene lookup returns CDR1 SGHTA and CDR2 FQGNSA. The CDR3 nucleotides are TGTGCCAGCAGCCCCCAGACAGGGATGAACACTGAAGCTTTCTTT. Amino acids: CASSPQTGMNTEAFF.

The rearrangement joins TRBV27 to TRBJ1-6, with 9 bases identical to TRBD1. Trimming removed 6 bases from V and 7 bases from J; junction bases left unmatched: 7. Germline V gene sequence: CDR1 MNHEY, CDR2 SMNVEV (reference sequence). The CDR3 loop spans 15 amino acids. The CDR3 nucleotides read TGTGCCAGCAGCGGGACAGGGCCGAGCAATTCACCCCTCCACTTT. Protein sequence: CASSGTGPSNSPLHF.

V is TRBV27 and J is TRBJ1-2, with D perhaps TRBD1 (6 bases). Trimming left V 0 bases short and J 7 bases short, with 15 bases between. Germline V lookup: CDR1 MNHEY, CDR2 SMNVEV (reference sequence). The CDR3 sequence is 15 residues long. The DNA for the CDR3 is TGTGCCAGCAGTTTATCGCGGACAGTCTTAGGTGGCTACACCTTC. Amino acid sequence: CASSLSRTVLGGYTF.

This sequence joins TRBV19 and TRBJ1-1, with TRBD1 as a possible D gene (5 bases). The germline V and J ends were trimmed by 2 bases and 1 base, with 11 bases remaining between them. CDR1 is LNHDA, CDR2 SQIVND, per germline (reference sequence). The CDR3 spans 15 residues. In nucleotides, the CDR3 is TGTGCCAGTAGTATATTAGGGGTTTCGAACACTGAAGCTTTCTTT. Protein sequence: CASSILGVSNTEAFF.